This T cell receptor (beta chain) was profiled in a study of shared clonotypes between healthy human individuals. Study-wide background: Aged 18 to 49, the donors were a couple of women and a few men. Each donor had three CD4 naive, three CD4 memory, two CD8 naive and one CD8 memory plate.

Trimming took 3 bases from V and 8 from J; bases not matched to a gene: 13. The length of the CDR3 is 15 residues. Germline V gene sequence: CDR1 GTSNPN, CDR2 SVGIG (reference sequence). Deep was the level at which the assay was run. Original methodology: ImmunoSEQ yielded junction-only sequences lacking quality scores, so filtering differed. The protocol was immunoSEQ multiplex PCR, while the TCRdb copy is restricted to in-frame clones and leaves out a portion. V and J calls and clone size are copied from that table; D and trimming were computed from the DNA. Of about 2.3 million clones in the sample, 85% to 95% were seen once.

This chain uses TRBV30 with TRBJ1-3; TRBD1 matches at 7 bases. Sequenced sample: naive CD4+ T cells from PBMCs. As to subset: CD45RA+ positively selected. This receptor was taken from a man younger than 30 in good health. Some clones in this sample may be carry-over from other donors' samples. CDR3 amino acids: CAWSRGQAGADTIYF. The CDR3 nucleotides read TGTGCCTGGAGCCGCGGACAGGCCGGTGCGGACACCATATATTTT.